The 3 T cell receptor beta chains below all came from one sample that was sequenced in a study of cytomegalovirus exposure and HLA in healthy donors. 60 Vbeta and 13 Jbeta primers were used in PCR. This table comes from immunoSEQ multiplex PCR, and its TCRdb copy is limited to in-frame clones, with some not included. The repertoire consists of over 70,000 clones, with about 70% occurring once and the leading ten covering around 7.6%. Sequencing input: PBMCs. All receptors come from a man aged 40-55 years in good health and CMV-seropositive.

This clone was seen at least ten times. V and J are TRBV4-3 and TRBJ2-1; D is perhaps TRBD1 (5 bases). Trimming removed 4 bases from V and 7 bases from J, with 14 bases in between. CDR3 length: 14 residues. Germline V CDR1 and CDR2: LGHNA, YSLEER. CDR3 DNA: TGCGCCAGCAGCCTCCGAGCAGGGTGGAATGAGCAGTTCTTC. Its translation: CASSLRAGWNEQFF.

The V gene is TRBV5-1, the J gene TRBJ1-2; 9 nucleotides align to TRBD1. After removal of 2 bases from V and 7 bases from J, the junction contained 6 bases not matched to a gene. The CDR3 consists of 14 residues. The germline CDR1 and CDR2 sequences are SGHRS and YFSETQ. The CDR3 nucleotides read TGCGCCAGCAGCTTTTCCGGGACAGGGCTTGGCTACACCTTC. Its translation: CASSFSGTGLGYTF.

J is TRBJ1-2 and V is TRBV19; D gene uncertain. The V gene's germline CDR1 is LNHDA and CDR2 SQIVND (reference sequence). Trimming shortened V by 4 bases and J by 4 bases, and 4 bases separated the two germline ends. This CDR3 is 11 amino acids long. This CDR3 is CASSTSYGYTF. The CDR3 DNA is TGTGCCAGTAGTACATCCTATGGCTACACCTTC. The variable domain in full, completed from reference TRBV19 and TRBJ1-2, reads DGGITQSPKYLFRKEGQNVTLSCEQNLNHDAMYWYRQDPGQGLRLIYYSQIVNDFQKGDIAEGYSVSREKKESFPLTVTSAQKNPTAFYLCASSTSYGYTFGSGTRLTVV.